Below, 16 T cell receptor beta chains from the same sample are listed, as sequenced in a study of blood T cell repertoires in COVID-19. Sequenced by immunoSEQ multiplex PCR; TCRdb stores in-frame clones only, minus some. The repertoire holds about 140,000 clones, with about four fifths as singletons. What was sequenced was peripheral blood. The receptors were sampled from a human donor in a cohort sampled during active COVID-19.

V is TRBV29-1 and J is TRBJ2-1; TRBD2 agrees at 7 bases. The V gene's germline CDR1 is SQVTM and CDR2 ANQGSEA. The CDR3 is 15 amino acids. Losses at the gene ends were 7 bases for V and 5 bases for J; bases not matched to a gene: 14. The CDR3 coding sequence is TGCAGCGCCCCACTACTAGCGACGACCAACAATGAGCAGTTCTTC. Translating it yields CSAPLLATTNNEQFF.

CDR3 bases: TGTGCCAGCAGCCAAGCTGCGTCAGGCTACGAGCAGTACTTC. It codes for CASSQAASGYEQYF. The rearrangement joins TRBV4-2 to TRBJ2-7; no clear D gene. Germline values: CDR1 LGHNA, CDR2 YNFKEQ. The V gene lost 1 base and the J gene lost 3 bases, with 10 bases spanning the gap. The CDR3 totals 14 residues.

The V gene is TRBV28, the J gene TRBJ2-6; D might be TRBD1 (5 bases). The CDR3 consists of 17 residues. Germline values: CDR1 MDHEN, CDR2 SYDVKM. V dropped 4 bases and J dropped 1 base, with 14 bases sitting between them. This chain's CDR3 is CASSSQGEASGANVLTF. The CDR3 nucleotides are TGTGCCAGCAGTTCCCAGGGTGAAGCTTCTGGGGCCAACGTCCTGACTTTC.

The V and J genes are TRBV27 and TRBJ2-7, with D perhaps matching TRBD1 (6 bases). Trimming shortened V by 4 bases and J by 0 bases, and 13 bases separated the two germline ends. The CDR3 runs 15 residues. Per the germline V gene, CDR1 is MNHEY and CDR2 is SMNVEV (reference sequence). CDR3 sequence: CASSSPGATSYEQYF. For the CDR3, the DNA is TGTGCCAGCAGTTCCCCAGGGGCCACCTCCTACGAGCAGTACTTC.

V usage is TRBV9 and J usage is TRBJ2-5, with unresolved D. The CDR3 is made up of 13 amino acids. The V and J ends lost 0 bases and 11 bases respectively, with 14 bases between them. Germline CDR1 is SGDLS and CDR2 is YYNGEE. The CDR3 reads CASSVDQEMRQYF. The CDR3 DNA reads as TGTGCCAGCAGCGTAGACCAAGAGATGAGGCAGTACTTC.

The chain combines TRBV7-3 with TRBJ2-7; the D is unclear. This CDR3 spans 11 amino acids. The germline V gene encodes CDR1 SGHTA and CDR2 FQGTGA. V lost 3 bases and J lost 6, with 6 bases in between. The CDR3 DNA reads TGTGCCAGCAGCTTTTCGTTCGAGCAGTACTTC. Protein sequence: CASSFSFEQYF.

As DNA, the CDR3 is TGTGCCAGTAGTCAGGACAGGGGGCTTGGCTACACCTTC. Residues: CASSQDRGLGYTF. The rearrangement joins TRBV19 to TRBJ1-2, with 11 bases matching TRBD1. CDR3 size: 13 residues. CDR1 and CDR2 from the germline V gene are LNHDA and SQIVND (reference sequence). V dropped 5 bases and J dropped 7; count of bases not matched to a gene: 3.

The V and J genes are TRBV7-2 and TRBJ2-7; D may be TRBD2 (5 bases). CDR3 length equals 16 residues. CDR1 and CDR2 from the germline V gene are SGHTA and FQGNSA. Trimming stripped 1 base from V and 5 bases from J, with 18 bases between. CDR3 amino acids: CASSLGVLGPGDEQYF. CDR3 nucleotides: TGTGCCAGCAGCTTAGGGGTACTAGGGCCTGGGGACGAGCAGTACTTC.

This chain links TRBV4-3 with TRBJ2-7; 10 nucleotides align to TRBD1. V lost 4 bases and J lost 4; bases outside the gene matches: 1. The CDR3 covers 13 residues. Per germline, CDR1 LGHNA and CDR2 YSLEER. The CDR3 DNA follows: TGCGCCAGCAGCCGGGACAGGGGTTACGAGCAGTACTTC. Translation: CASSRDRGYEQYF.

This clone was recorded a few times. This rearrangement joins TRBV28 to TRBJ1-5, with a weak D call TRBD1 (6 bases). V was cut by 5 bases and J by 5 bases, with 10 bases left in between. This CDR3 has 13 residues. The germline gives CDR1 MDHEN, CDR2 SYDVKM. The CDR3 region has the DNA TGTGCCAGCAGTCCAGGGGATCATCAGCCCCAGCATTTT. Its translation is CASSPGDHQPQHF.

DNA of the CDR3: TGTGCCAGCAGCTTAGACACCCTCCCTTATCAGCCCCAGCATTTT. It encodes CASSLDTLPYQPQHF. This chain links TRBV7-8 with TRBJ1-5; D gene unclear. V dropped 1 base and J dropped 5 bases, with 12 bases sitting between them. The CDR3 spans 15 residues. Germline V CDR1 and CDR2: SGHVS, FQNEAQ.

The chain employs TRBV28 and TRBJ2-7; a possible D gene is TRBD1 (5 bases). The CDR3 spans 12 residues. Germline values: CDR1 MDHEN, CDR2 SYDVKM. Trimming left V 3 bases short and J 6 bases short, with 9 bases between. CDR3 DNA sequence: TGTGCCAGCAGTTTGGGCAGGGTCGAGCAGTACTTC. It encodes CASSLGRVEQYF.

The CDR3 region is CASSVATADTQYF. CDR3 nucleotide sequence: TGTGCCAGCAGCGTAGCTACGGCAGATACGCAGTATTTT. The gene calls are TRBV9 and TRBJ2-3; no definite D call. V was pared by 0 bases and J by 4 bases, with 6 bases between. The CDR3 covers 13 residues. From germline, CDR1 is SGDLS and CDR2 YYNGEE. Full variable domain (outside the CDR3, taken from reference TRBV9 and TRBJ2-3): DSGVTQTPKHLITATGQRVTLRCSPRSGDLSVYWYQQSLDQGLQFLIQYYNGEERAKGNILERFSAQQFPDLHSELNLSSLELGDSALYFCASSVATADTQYFGPGTRLTVL.

The CDR3 DNA reads TGTGCCAGCAGCCCCCTCCAGACTAGCGCCACAGATACGCAGTATTTT. Translation: CASSPLQTSATDTQYF. The chain uses TRBV7-3 and TRBJ2-3; TRBD2 aligns across 8 bases. The CDR3 extends over 16 amino acids. Looked up from germline, CDR1 is SGHTA and CDR2 is FQGTGA. V was clipped by 5 bases and J by 2 bases; unmatched bases: 9.

V gene TRBV6-4 combines with J gene TRBJ2-7, with TRBD2 identical over 7 bases. The V segment lost 6 bases and the J segment 3 bases; nucleotides outside the gene matches: 20. This CDR3 has 18 residues. The V gene's germline CDR1 is MRHNA and CDR2 SNTAGT. The CDR3 protein is CASRLPPGEGTLHYEQYF. Here the CDR3 DNA reads TGTGCCAGCAGACTCCCCCCCGGGGAGGGGACTCTTCACTACGAGCAGTACTTC.

The sample holds a few counts of this clone. CDR3 sequence: CASSEAQGFDTEAFF. The CDR3 DNA sequence: TGTGCCAGCAGTGAAGCTCAGGGGTTCGACACTGAAGCTTTCTTT. The chain employs TRBV6-1 and TRBJ1-1; a weak D match, TRBD1 (6 bases). The CDR3 length is 15 residues. Trimming took off 0 bases at V and 3 bases at J, with 11 bases between the two ends. The germline gives CDR1 MNHNS, CDR2 SASEGT.